The 6 T cell receptor beta chains given below trace back to one sample, sequenced in a study of T cells in narcolepsy. Data came from immunoSEQ multiplex PCR; TCRdb stores just in-frame clones and leaves some out. The table lists some 32,000 clones, around 80% of them singletons, with about 1.3% in the top ten. What was sequenced was CD45RA- memory CD4+ T cells from PBMCs. The receptors shown here come from a human donor with narcolepsy.

This clone has just a few counts. The gene calls are TRBV6-1 and TRBJ1-2; tentative D call: TRBD1 (6 bases). The V gene's germline CDR1 is MNHNS and CDR2 SASEGT. CDR3 length equals 12 residues. The CDR3 reads CVGGQANYGYTF. CDR3 DNA sequence: TGTGTGGGGGGGCAGGCTAACTATGGCTACACCTTC.

The genes are TRBV6-1 and TRBJ1-1, with TRBD1 matching over 8 bases. CDR3 length equals 14 residues. V lost 5 bases to trimming and J lost 2 bases; unmatched junction nucleotides: 4. Germline values: CDR1 MNHNS, CDR2 SASEGT. CDR3 region: CASSSSGGNTEAFF. CDR3 coding DNA: TGTGCCAGCAGTTCCTCAGGGGGCAACACTGAAGCTTTCTTT.

The rearrangement links TRBV9 to TRBJ2-5; D is perhaps TRBD1 or TRBD2 (5 bases each). The germline V gene encodes CDR1 SGDLS and CDR2 YYNGEE. CDR3 size: 14 residues. V shed 3 bases and J shed 11 bases, with 20 bases lying between them. The CDR3 loop is CASSAGTASGEQYF. CDR3 nucleotides: TGTGCCAGCAGCGCCGGGACGGCCTCCGGGGAGCAGTACTTC.

The chain is built from TRBV12-5 and TRBJ2-2, with D perhaps matching TRBD2 (6 bases). The length of the CDR3 is 15 residues. In germline, CDR1 is LGHNT, CDR2 FRNRAP. The V end lost 7 bases, the J end lost 2 bases, and 14 bases lay between the germline ends. CDR3 region: CASAPSDINTGELFF. CDR3 nucleotides: TGTGCTAGTGCCCCTAGCGACATTAACACCGGGGAGCTGTTTTTT.

V is TRBV6-5 and J is TRBJ1-5, with TRBD1 identical over 7 bases. The CDR3 length is 13 residues. The J segment lost 5 bases and the V segment lost 6 bases, leaving 4 bases of the junction unmatched. CDR1 and CDR2 (germline): MNHEY, SVGAGI. DNA for the CDR3: TGTGCCAGCAGCTCCGACAGGGATCAGCCCCAGCATTTT. Amino acid sequence: CASSSDRDQPQHF.

This clone was recorded only once. The rearrangement joins TRBV6-1 to TRBJ1-5, with 7 bases that match TRBD1. The J segment lost 5 bases and the V segment lost 3 bases, leaving 4 bases of the junction unmatched. The CDR3 is 14 residues long. Germline CDR1 MNHNS, CDR2 SASEGT. The CDR3 loop reads CASSDSRGDQPQHF. In nucleotides, the CDR3 is TGTGCCAGCAGTGACTCCAGGGGGGATCAGCCCCAGCATTTT.